Listed below are T cell receptor beta chains from one sample, sequenced in a study of blood T cells in healthy people across ages. TCRdb fed the 5' RACE reads into MiXCR, producing one record per CDR3 protein. This sample has approximately 810,000 distinct CDR3 sequences; 29% occur once, and the top ten carry around 16%. The material sequenced was blood. These receptors originate from a woman of 80 years or more in good health. Each CDR3 is given with its conserved first and last residue. A D gene is named only where the DNA matches it firmly. Clone size is not always given. Where it is, it says once, few, many or a class for expanded clones.

D: TRBD1
V: TRBV5-5
J: TRBJ2-1
size: many
CDR3: CASSLGLPDRGFHEQFF
DNA: TGTGCCAGCAGCTTGGGTCTCCCCGACAGGGGATTCCATGAGCAGTTCTTC

D: NA
V: TRBV10-2
J: TRBJ1-1
size: NA
CDR3: CASSAGSNTEAFF
DNA: TGCGCCAGCAGTGCGGGCAGCAACACTGAAGCTTTCTTT

D: TRBD1
V: TRBV20-1
J: TRBJ1-4
size: few
CDR3: CSARGTGGSNEKLFF
DNA: TGCAGTGCTAGAGGGACAGGGGGATCTAATGAAAAACTGTTTTTT

D: NA
V: TRBV6-2/TRBV6-3
J: TRBJ1-2
size: many
CDR3: CASSQTGRGTLYGYTF
DNA: TGTGCCAGCAGCCAAACGGGGAGGGGAACTCTCTATGGCTACACCTTC

D: NA
V: TRBV5-1
J: TRBJ1-1
size: NA
CDR3: CASSLSAGMNTEAFF
DNA: TGCGCCAGCAGCTTGTCGGCAGGAATGAACACTGAAGCTTTCTTT

D: NA
V: TRBV7-6
J: TRBJ2-1
size: many
CDR3: CASSLGQVGTNEQFF
DNA: TGTGCCAGCAGCTTAGGACAGGTTGGAACCAATGAGCAGTTCTTC

D: NA
V: TRBV10-1
J: TRBJ2-5
size: few
CDR3: CASSESNSWKGWGKTQYF
DNA: TGCGCCAGCAGTGAGTCGAATTCGTGGAAGGGATGGGGAAAGACCCAGTACTTC

D: NA
V: TRBV2
J: TRBJ1-2
size: many
CDR3: CASSEPQSYGYTF
DNA: TGTGCCAGCAGTGAACCACAGTCCTATGGCTACACCTTC

D: TRBD1
V: TRBV20-1
J: TRBJ1-2
size: many
CDR3: CSARTGGYYGYTF
DNA: TGCAGTGCTAGGACAGGGGGCTACTATGGCTACACCTTC

D: NA
V: TRBV7-2
J: TRBJ2-1
size: NA
CDR3: CASSLGASPYNEQFF
DNA: TGTGCCAGCAGCTTAGGGGCTAGTCCTTACAATGAGCAGTTCTTC

D: NA
V: TRBV6-1
J: TRBJ1-5
size: many
CDR3: CASSDDIPRGNQPQHF
DNA: TGTGCCAGCAGTGACGACATCCCAAGGGGCAATCAGCCCCAGCATTTT

D: NA
V: TRBV5-1
J: TRBJ2-3
size: many
CDR3: CASSLLLADYTDTQYF
DNA: TGCGCCAGCAGCTTACTGTTAGCGGATTACACAGATACGCAGTATTTT

D: NA
V: TRBV6-6
J: TRBJ1-3
size: NA
CDR3: CASRSYYLADSGNTIYF
DNA: TGTGCCAGCAGATCTTACTACCTGGCCGACTCTGGAAACACCATATATTTT

D: TRBD1
V: TRBV2
J: TRBJ1-3
size: NA
CDR3: CASSARTGGRPSGNTIYF
DNA: TGTGCCAGCAGCGCACGGACAGGGGGGCGCCCCTCTGGAAACACCATATATTTT

D: NA
V: TRBV5-1
J: TRBJ1-2
size: few
CDR3: CASSLNNRVGYTF
DNA: TGCGCCAGCAGCTTGAATAATCGAGTTGGCTACACCTTC

D: NA
V: TRBV2
J: TRBJ1-2
size: few
CDR3: CASRGTDANYGYTF
DNA: TGTGCCAGCAGGGGGACGGACGCTAACTATGGCTACACCTTC

D: NA
V: TRBV12-3/TRBV12-4
J: TRBJ1-1
size: many
CDR3: CASSFPGARAEAFF
DNA: TGTGCCAGCAGTTTTCCAGGGGCGCGGGCTGAAGCTTTCTTT

D: NA
V: TRBV28
J: TRBJ1-4
size: few
CDR3: CASSSGVSPSTNEKLFF
DNA: TGTGCCAGCAGTTCGGGGGTTTCCCCTTCAACTAATGAAAAACTGTTTTTT

D: NA
V: TRBV10-2
J: TRBJ1-1
size: NA
CDR3: CASSESPGRTMEDTEAFF
DNA: TGCGCCAGCAGTGAGTCACCGGGACGGACTATGGAGGACACTGAAGCTTTCTTT

D: TRBD1
V: TRBV12-3/TRBV12-4
J: TRBJ1-6
size: few
CDR3: CASSAGQRNSPLHF
DNA: TGTGCCAGCAGTGCGGGACAGAGAAATTCACCCCTCCACTTT

D: NA
V: TRBV29-1
J: TRBJ1-1
size: few
CDR3: CSVNRGRQNTEAFF
DNA: TGCAGCGTTAATCGAGGAAGACAGAACACTGAAGCTTTCTTT

D: TRBD2
V: TRBV12-3/TRBV12-4
J: TRBJ2-3
size: few
CDR3: CASITSGRADMQYF
DNA: TGTGCCAGCATCACTAGCGGGAGAGCAGATATGCAGTATTTT

D: TRBD1
V: TRBV6-6
J: TRBJ2-7
size: once
CDR3: CASSSTSGTGAYEQYF
DNA: TGTGCCAGCAGTTCCACTTCCGGGACAGGGGCCTACGAGCAGTACTTC

D: NA
V: TRBV3-1
J: TRBJ1-5
size: many
CDR3: CASSPGRDQPQHF
DNA: TGTGCCAGCAGCCCCGGACGGGATCAGCCCCAGCATTTT

D: TRBD1
V: TRBV18
J: TRBJ1-2
size: few
CDR3: CASSFTGEDYGYTF
DNA: TGTGCCAGCTCATTTACAGGGGAGGACTATGGCTACACCTTC

D: NA
V: TRBV20-1
J: TRBJ1-1
size: few
CDR3: CSANTPNTEAFF
DNA: TGCAGTGCTAACACACCGAACACTGAAGCTTTCTTT

D: NA
V: TRBV21-1
J: TRBJ2-6
size: few
CDR3: CANPPGTPNSGANVLTF
DNA: TGTGCCAACCCCCCCGGGACGCCCAACTCTGGGGCCAACGTCCTGACTTTC

D: NA
V: TRBV5-4
J: TRBJ2-5
size: NA
CDR3: CASGLKDSETQYF
DNA: TGTGCCAGCGGCTTGAAGGATTCGGAGACCCAGTACTTC

D: NA
V: TRBV25-1
J: TRBJ1-2
size: many
CDR3: CASSEKENYGYTF
DNA: TGTGCCAGCAGTGAAAAGGAAAACTATGGCTACACCTTC

D: NA
V: TRBV9
J: TRBJ2-7
size: many
CDR3: CASSVGTTPPVEQYF
DNA: TGTGCCAGCAGCGTCGGTACGACTCCCCCGGTCGAGCAGTACTTC

D: NA
V: TRBV10-3
J: TRBJ1-2
size: NA
CDR3: CAISEMDLYGYTF
DNA: TGTGCCATCAGTGAGATGGACCTCTATGGCTACACCTTC

D: TRBD2
V: TRBV10-3
J: TRBJ2-5
size: many
CDR3: CAISGAPGGYETQYF
DNA: TGTGCCATCAGTGGCGCCCCCGGGGGGTACGAGACCCAGTACTTC

D: NA
V: TRBV7-9
J: TRBJ1-2
size: NA
CDR3: CASSNSQAAGYTF
DNA: TGTGCCAGCAGCAATTCGCAGGCGGCTGGCTACACCTTC

D: TRBD1
V: TRBV5-1
J: TRBJ2-5
size: NA
CDR3: CASSLPGTGETQYF
DNA: TGCGCCAGCAGCTTGCCCGGGACAGGAGAGACCCAGTACTTC

D: NA
V: TRBV20-1
J: TRBJ2-3
size: many
CDR3: CSANPGVRTDTQYF
DNA: TGCAGTGCTAACCCGGGGGTGAGGACAGATACGCAGTATTTT

D: NA
V: TRBV12-3/TRBV12-4
J: TRBJ2-7
size: many
CDR3: CASSVRGGGEQYF
DNA: TGTGCCAGCAGTGTCCGAGGGGGAGGCGAGCAGTACTTC

D: TRBD1
V: TRBV27
J: TRBJ1-5
size: NA
CDR3: CASSLGQGPYSNQPQHF
DNA: TGTGCCAGCAGTTTAGGACAGGGACCGTATAGCAATCAGCCCCAGCATTTT

D: NA
V: TRBV24-1
J: TRBJ1-1
size: NA
CDR3: CATSAPRVYTEAFF
DNA: TGTGCCACCAGTGCCCCCCGGGTATATACTGAAGCTTTCTTT

D: TRBD2
V: TRBV7-2
J: TRBJ2-5
size: NA
CDR3: CASSLVASGGGVTQYF
DNA: TGTGCCAGCAGCTTAGTGGCTAGCGGGGGGGGGGTGACCCAGTACTTC

D: NA
V: TRBV4-3
J: TRBJ2-7
size: many
CDR3: CASSQVFGVGEQYF
DNA: TGCGCCAGCAGCCAAGTATTCGGGGTCGGCGAGCAGTACTTC

D: TRBD1
V: TRBV5-1
J: TRBJ2-1
size: NA
CDR3: CASSLRQGAYNGQFF
DNA: TGCGCCAGCAGCCTCAGACAGGGGGCCTACAATGGGCAGTTCTTC

D: TRBD2
V: TRBV6-2/TRBV6-3
J: TRBJ2-3
size: NA
CDR3: CASRPLAGGFTDTQYF
DNA: TGTGCCAGCAGACCACTAGCGGGGGGTTTCACAGATACGCAGTATTTT

D: NA
V: TRBV11-2
J: TRBJ2-3
size: many
CDR3: CASSSRQVTDTQYF
DNA: TGTGCCAGCAGCTCGAGACAGGTCACAGATACGCAGTATTTT

D: TRBD2
V: TRBV11-2
J: TRBJ2-1
size: NA
CDR3: CASSKRAGEAYNEQFF
DNA: TGTGCCAGCAGCAAACGAGCGGGAGAGGCCTACAATGAGCAGTTCTTC